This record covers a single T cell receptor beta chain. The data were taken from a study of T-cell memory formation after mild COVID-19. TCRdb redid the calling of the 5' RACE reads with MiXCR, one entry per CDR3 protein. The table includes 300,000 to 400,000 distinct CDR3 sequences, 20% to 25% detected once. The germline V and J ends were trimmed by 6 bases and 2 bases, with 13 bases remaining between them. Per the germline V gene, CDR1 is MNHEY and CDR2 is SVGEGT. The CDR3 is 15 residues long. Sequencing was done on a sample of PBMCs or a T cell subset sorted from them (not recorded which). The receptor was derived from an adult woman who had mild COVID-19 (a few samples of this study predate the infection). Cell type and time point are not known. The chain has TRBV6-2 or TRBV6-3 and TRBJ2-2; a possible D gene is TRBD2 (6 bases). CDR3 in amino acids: CASRRDGRNTGELFF. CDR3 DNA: TGTGCCAGCAGAAGAGACGGGAGAAACACCGGGGAGCTGTTTTTT.